This T cell receptor (beta chain) stems from a study of response to subunit inactivated influenza vaccine. From the RT-PCR reads, TCRdb called clonotypes with MiXCR, one entry per CDR3 protein. The repertoire holds more than 450,000 distinct CDR3 sequences, with about 11% as singletons. The CDR3 is 16 amino acids. Germline values: CDR1 SGHRS, CDR2 YFSETQ. V lost 1 base, J lost 4 bases, and 15 bases lay in between. These data are also associated with another study on T cells expressing NK-cell markers. Per that paper: UMI-tagged 5'RACE template switching yielded the TCR beta cDNA.

The clonotype was recovered from a man in his forties or fifties who received an inactivated influenza vaccine. This specimen was PBMCs from blood, taken on the day of vaccination. The rearrangement uses TRBV5-1 and TRBJ2-1; D remains unclear. The CDR3 is CASSLITWVDYNEQFF. As DNA, the CDR3 is TGCGCCAGCAGCTTGATTACTTGGGTAGATTACAATGAGCAGTTCTTC.